The next 29 T cell receptor beta chains were all read from a single sample in a study of prognosis after radiotherapy for stage I lung cancer (dated by TCRdb to about 2021). For sequencing, an Illumina HiSeq 3000 was employed. Two rounds of multiplex PCR were used to amplify the TCR beta CDR3 region from genomic DNA. The first PCR round used primers specific to each TRBV and TRBJ gene, and the primer sequences were filed in Chinese patent CN105087789A. TCRdb passed the public sequencing reads through fastp at Q25 and MiXCR, retaining productive beta sequences. Rows with a matching CDR3 protein are joined into one entry that keeps the most common DNA and genes. The sample includes some 15,000 distinct CDR3 sequences, with about 40% observed a single time. The ten largest make up around 38% of the sample. The specimen comprised PBMCs, sampled before or after stereotactic body radiation therapy (not recorded which). These TCRs come from a donor over 45 with non-small cell lung cancer.

Note on this clonotype: A much larger clonotype is one base distant, so this may be a read error. The chain joins TRBV6-2 or TRBV6-3 to TRBJ1-4; no reliable D call. From germline, CDR1 is MNHEY and CDR2 SVGEGT. This CDR3 is 17 amino acids long. V dropped 0 bases and J dropped 0 bases, with 11 bases sitting between them. This chain's CDR3 is CASSYSNAAATNEKLFF. CDR3 in DNA: TGTGCCAGCAGTTACTCGAATGCAGCTGCAACTAATGAAAAACTGTTTTTT.

Remarks on this clonotype: A far larger clone lies a single base away; this is likely a read error. The chain is built from TRBV6-9 and TRBJ2-3, with 7 nucleotides matching TRBD2. Per the germline V gene, CDR1 is MNHGY and CDR2 is SVAAGI. The CDR3 spans 15 residues. In nucleotides, the CDR3 is TGTGCCAGCAGTTACTATCGGGAGGACCGGGATACGGAGTATTTT. It translates to CASSYYREDRDTEYF.

Many counts were recorded for this clonotype. This chain uses TRBV2 with TRBJ1-2; 7 bases map to TRBD1. The CDR3 length is 13 residues. Per the germline V gene, CDR1 is SNHLY and CDR2 is FYNNEI. The V segment lost 7 bases and the J segment 4 bases; nucleotides outside the gene matches: 6. The CDR3, as DNA: TGTGCCAGCAATTTAGGACAGGTCTATGGCTACACCTTC. Translated, it gives CASNLGQVYGYTF.

In regard to this clonotype: This likely comes from a read error, as the CDR3 has no conserved phenylalanine or tryptophan at its end. Because the CDR3's place on the DNA is in doubt, the DNA is left out and the CDR3 is given as listed by TCRdb. CDR3 amino acids: CASSLAGVGERYP. The rearrangement uses TRBV5-1 and TRBJ2-7; the DNA was not used to check the table's D call, TRBD1. The CDR3 numbers 13 amino acids, ends counted. Per germline, CDR1 SGHRS and CDR2 YFSETQ.

By share of the sample, this clonotype is medium-sized. As DNA, the CDR3 is TGTGCCAGCAGTCCGGGGTGGGGCGGGAGAGGGAATGAGCAGTTCTTC. This gives the protein CASSPGWGGRGNEQFF. The J gene is TRBJ2-1, the V gene TRBV27; 7 nucleotides agree with TRBD2. The CDR3 length is 16 residues. Germline V gene data show CDR1 as MNHEY and CDR2 as SMNVEV (reference sequence). V lost 5 bases to trimming and J lost 7 bases; unmatched junction nucleotides: 14.

This clonotype is termed medium-sized. This sequence joins TRBV6-4 and TRBJ2-2; D is unclear. Trimming shortened V by 3 bases and J by 6 bases, and 11 bases separated the two germline ends. The CDR3 is 14 amino acids. The germline V gene has CDR1 MRHNA and CDR2 SNTAGT. The chain's CDR3 is CASSEAWRAGELFF. The CDR3, as DNA: TGTGCCAGCAGTGAAGCATGGCGAGCCGGGGAGCTGTTTTTT.

This clonotype was detected many times. V is TRBV18 and J is TRBJ1-3; the D is unclear. Trimming took off 1 base at V and 12 bases at J, with 13 bases between the two ends. CDR3 length: 13 residues. Germline CDR1 reads KGHSH; CDR2 reads LQKENI. CDR3 residues: CASSPLEGRNIYF. The CDR3 DNA reads as TGTGCCAGCTCACCACTCGAGGGCCGCAACATATATTTT.

The chain uses TRBV6-1 and TRBJ2-3; 12 positions match TRBD1. The CDR3 runs 16 residues. Germline V CDR1 and CDR2: MNHNS, SASEGT. With V trimmed by 1 base and J by 8 bases, 7 bases remained unmatched. The CDR3 region has the DNA TGTGCCAGCAGTGAAGAGGTGGGACAGGGGGCGGCTACGCAGTATTTT. Its protein product is CASSEEVGQGAATQYF.

In this sample, this clonotype turned up many times. This chain joins TRBV2 and TRBJ2-7; 9 nucleotides line up with TRBD1. Germline trimming cut 6 bases from V and 4 bases from J; bases unmatched to any gene: 10. In germline, CDR1 is SNHLY, CDR2 FYNNEI. The CDR3 loop spans 15 amino acids. CDR3 protein: CASRTEPGQGYEQYF. CDR3 sequence (DNA): TGTGCCAGCAGGACAGAACCGGGACAGGGTTACGAGCAGTACTTC.

A note on this clonotype: This may come from a read error, since a much larger clone is one base off. The rearrangement uses TRBV6-1 and TRBJ2-5; 7 nucleotides line up with TRBD2. The CDR3 extends over 14 amino acids. Per the germline V gene, CDR1 is MNHNS and CDR2 is SASEGT. J gave up 7 bases and V 6 bases, and 11 bases lay outside the gene matches. CDR3 sequence reads: CASRSPYGEGTQYF. The CDR3, as DNA: TGTGCCAGCAGGAGTCCTTATGGGGAGGGGACCCAGTACTTC.

The chain couples TRBV5-6 to TRBJ1-6; 12 bases are shared with TRBD1. The V gene end was trimmed by 3 bases and the J gene end by 11 bases; junction bases not matched to a gene: 3. Germline V CDR1 and CDR2: SGHDT, YYEEEE. The CDR3 runs 14 residues. The chain's CDR3 is CASSWDRGLTPLHF. The CDR3 DNA reads TGTGCCAGCAGCTGGGACAGGGGGCTGACACCCCTCCACTTT.

The chain combines TRBV24-1 with TRBJ2-7; D possibly corresponds to TRBD2 (5 bases). The CDR3 is made up of 13 amino acids. Trimming took off 5 bases at V and 5 bases at J, with 12 bases between the two ends. Germline-derived CDR1 and CDR2 are KGHDR and SFDVKD. The CDR3 nucleotides are TGTGCCACCAGTGCGGGGAGTAGTAACGAGCAGTACTTC. This encodes CATSAGSSNEQYF.

As regards this clonotype: A far larger clone is only one base removed, so a read error is likely. The chain employs TRBV6-8 and TRBJ2-1, with D tentatively TRBD2 (7 bases). V gave up 4 bases and J gave up 7 bases, with 17 bases separating them. This CDR3 has 15 amino acids. The germline CDR1 and CDR2 sequences are MNHGY and SAAAGT. The CDR3 region is CASSSVRGGRNEQFF. The CDR3 DNA sequence: TGTGCCAGCAGTTCCGTTAGGGGGGGGCGGAATGAGCAGTTCTTC.

This clonotype was counted ten times or more. The gene calls are TRBV15 and TRBJ1-4; D perhaps matches TRBD1 (6 bases). The germline V and J ends were trimmed by 1 base and 5 bases, with 8 bases remaining between them. This CDR3 is 14 amino acids long. CDR1 LNHNV and CDR2 YYDKDF come from the germline V gene (reference sequence). CDR3 bases: TGTGCCACCAGCAGAGGACAGGCAAATGAAAAACTGTTTTTT. Its protein product is CATSRGQANEKLFF.

Many counts were recorded for this clonotype. The chain has TRBV6-1 and TRBJ1-5; D is undetermined. CDR3 size: 14 residues. The germline gives CDR1 MNHNS, CDR2 SASEGT. V lost 8 bases and J lost 0, with 11 bases in between. Here the CDR3 reads CASDSQYSNQPQHF. The DNA of the CDR3 is TGTGCCAGCGATAGCCAATATAGCAATCAGCCCCAGCATTTT.

V is TRBV6-9 and J is TRBJ2-7; no reliable D call. Trimming cost V 3 bases and J 11 bases, with 20 bases left between them. Germline V CDR1 and CDR2: MNHGY, SVAAGI. The CDR3 is 14 residues long. CDR3 in amino acids: CASSYSNPQSWEYF. The CDR3 DNA reads TGTGCCAGCAGTTACTCGAATCCCCAGTCCTGGGAGTACTTC.

The V call is TRBV7-6, the J call TRBJ2-5; TRBD2 matches 11 bases. Germline lookup yields CDR1 SGHVS and CDR2 FNYEAQ. The CDR3 spans 15 residues. With 6 bases clipped from V and 5 bases from J, the junction kept 8 bases outside the gene matches. The CDR3 coding sequence is TGTGCCAGCAGTTTAACTAGCGGGAGTTGGGAGACCCAGTACTTC. Translated: CASSLTSGSWETQYF. Full variable domain (remainder filled in from reference TRBV7-6 and TRBJ2-5): GAGVSQSPRYKVTKRGQDVALRCDPISGHVSLYWYRQALGQGPEFLTYFNYEAQQDKSGLPNDRFSAERPEGSISTLTIQRTEQRDSAMYRCASSLTSGSWETQYFGPGTRLLVL.

The table lists this clonotype with many counts. The chain recombines TRBV20-1 with TRBJ2-7; the match to TRBD1 covers 10 bases. The CDR3 loop spans 14 amino acids. V shed 4 bases, J shed 6 bases, and the junction held 9 bases outside the gene matches. Germline V gene lookup returns CDR1 DFQATT and CDR2 SNEGSKA (reference sequence). Here the CDR3 DNA reads TGCAGTGCTACCTGGGGGACAGGGGCGGTCGAGCAGTACTTC. As protein: CSATWGTGAVEQYF.

Comments on this clonotype: A much larger clone differs from this one at a single base, so this may be a read error. The gene calls are TRBV7-9 and TRBJ2-3; 10 bases match TRBD2. From germline, CDR1 is SEHNR and CDR2 FQNEAQ (reference sequence). CDR3 length: 17 amino acids. Here the CDR3 reads CAISPRISGRITDTQYF. CDR3 DNA sequence: TGTGCCATCAGCCCCCGGATTAGCGGGAGGATAACAGATACGCAGTATTTT.

This clonotype came up many times. In nucleotides, the CDR3 is TGTGCCAGCAGTCGTACGACAGGGAGAGATACAGATACGCAGTATTTT. It translates to CASSRTTGRDTDTQYF. This chain links TRBV6-1 with TRBJ2-3; 7 nucleotides line up with TRBD1. Germline CDR1 and CDR2: MNHNS and SASEGT. This CDR3 region has 16 residues. With 5 bases clipped from V and 3 bases from J, the junction kept 11 bases outside the gene matches.

On this clonotype itself: Its ends do not fully match the called genes, so a read error is possible. The chain uses TRBV6-1 and TRBJ2-2, with 13 nucleotides matching TRBD2. CDR1 is MNHNS, CDR2 SASEGT, per germline. The CDR3 spans 16 residues. The chain's CDR3 is CASIPGLAGDTGDLFF. In nucleotides, the CDR3 is TGTGCCAGCATTCCCGGACTAGCGGGGGACACCGGGGATCTGTTTTTT.

This clonotype was seen only once. A read error may produce the germline difference seen at one junction end. The chain carries TRBV4-2 and TRBJ2-2, with 13 bases identical to TRBD2. This CDR3 is 19 amino acids long. Germline V gene data show CDR1 as LGHNA and CDR2 as YNFKEQ. CDR3 nucleotide sequence: TGTTCCAGCAGCCTCCGGACTAGCGGGGGTCCAGCGAACACCGGGGAGCTGCTTTTT. Amino acids: CSSSLRTSGGPANTGELLF.

As to this clonotype: With a far larger clone one base away, a read error is the likely cause. The chain has TRBV6-2 or TRBV6-3 and TRBJ2-5; 9 bases are a match to TRBD1. This CDR3 has 14 amino acids. CDR1 and CDR2 from the germline V gene are MNHEY and SVGEGT. For the CDR3, the DNA is TGTGCCAGCAGGGCAAGGACAGGGGAAGAGACCCAGTGCTTC. This codes for CASRARTGEETQCF.

This clonotype was counted many times. V and J are TRBV25-1 and TRBJ1-1; tentative D call: TRBD1 (5 bases). Deletions cut 2 bases from V and 1 base from J, with 11 bases between. CDR1 is MGHDK and CDR2 is SYGVNS in the germline V gene. The CDR3 consists of 15 residues. The CDR3, as DNA: TGTGCCAGCAGTGAACTAGGCGGGACGAACACTGAAGCTTTCTTT. Residues: CASSELGGTNTEAFF. Variable domain in full (rest from reference TRBV25-1 and TRBJ1-1): EADIYQTPRYLVIGTGKKITLECSQTMGHDKMYWYQQDPGMELHLIHYSYGVNSTEKGDLSSESTVSRIRTEHFPLTLESARPSHTSQYLCASSELGGTNTEAFFGQGTRLTVV.

This clonotype was seen repeatedly, ten times or more. The rearrangement links TRBV5-1 to TRBJ2-5; a possible D gene is TRBD2 (6 bases). The CDR3 extends over 15 amino acids. Trimming shortened V by 4 bases and J by 3 bases, and 16 bases separated the two germline ends. CDR1 is SGHRS, CDR2 YFSETQ, per germline. CDR3 residues: CASSVPGLKKETQYF. In nucleotides, the CDR3 is TGCGCCAGCAGCGTACCGGGACTGAAAAAAGAGACCCAGTACTTC.

The chain combines TRBV2 with TRBJ2-7; 12 positions agree with TRBD2. This CDR3 spans 15 amino acids. With V trimmed by 4 bases and J by 3 bases, 4 bases remained unmatched. Germline values: CDR1 SNHLY, CDR2 FYNNEI. The CDR3 region has the DNA TGTGCCAGCAGTGTGACTAGCGGGGGACACTACGAGCAGTACTTC. This codes for CASSVTSGGHYEQYF.

This sequence joins TRBV10-3 and TRBJ1-1, with D perhaps TRBD1 (6 bases). CDR1 ENHRY and CDR2 SYGVKD come from the germline V gene. Deletions cut 6 bases from V and 1 base from J, with 12 bases between. The CDR3 contains 14 residues. CDR3 sequence (DNA): TGTGCCATCAGGGGGGCACAGGGGAACACTGAAGCTTTCTTT. Protein: CAIRGAQGNTEAFF.

V is TRBV14 and J is TRBJ1-6; tentative D call: TRBD1 (6 bases). V was shortened by 1 base and J by 10 bases, with 14 bases between the two germline ends. The CDR3 is 15 amino acids. Germline V gene lookup returns CDR1 SGHDN and CDR2 FVKESK. CDR3 sequence: CASSQAIDRMSPLHF. The CDR3 bases are TGTGCCAGCAGCCAAGCCATAGACAGGATGTCACCCCTCCACTTT.

This clonotype is a singleton in its sample. A read error is likely here: a far larger clone is one base away. This chain links TRBV6-8 with TRBJ2-3; D gene uncertain. The CDR3 is 13 residues long. The germline V gene has CDR1 MNHGY and CDR2 SAAAGT. V was trimmed by 7 bases and J by 2 bases, leaving 10 bases between them. CDR3: CASTDPNTDTQYF. The DNA of the CDR3 is TGTGCCAGCACGGATCCCAACACAGATACGCAGTATTTT.